This passage covers 9 T cell receptor beta chains from one sample sequenced in a study of blood T cell repertoires in COVID-19. Clones were read by immunoSEQ multiplex PCR, and TCRdb kept only the in-frame ones, dropping some. The sample has about 110,000 clones, roughly 81% seen once; the top ten hold approximately 1.5%. Sequencing was carried out using peripheral blood. These TCRs come from a man aged 40-49 years with acute or convalescent COVID-19.

V gene TRBV6-6 combines with J gene TRBJ1-1; TRBD1 agrees at 11 bases. Germline V gene lookup returns CDR1 MNHNY and CDR2 SVGAGI (reference sequence). V shed 6 bases, J shed 4 bases, and the junction held 4 bases outside the gene matches. There are 14 residues in the CDR3. CDR3 region: CASRAGQGVTEAFF. CDR3 coding DNA: TGTGCCAGCAGGGCGGGACAGGGGGTCACTGAAGCTTTCTTT.

The chain is built from TRBV6-4 and TRBJ2-3; a weak D match, TRBD1 (6 bases). Germline V lookup: CDR1 MRHNA, CDR2 SNTAGT. CDR3 length: 13 residues. Trimming stripped 6 bases from V and 6 bases from J, with 13 bases between. CDR3 protein: CASSPQGTDTQYF. The CDR3 nucleotides read TGTGCCAGCAGCCCACAGGGAACGGATACGCAGTATTTT.

The chain combines TRBV13 with TRBJ1-3, with 9 bases identical to TRBD1. This CDR3 is built from 15 residues. V was pared by 5 bases and J by 3 bases, with 5 bases of the junction left unmatched. The germline V gene has CDR1 PRHDT and CDR2 FYEKMQ (reference sequence). CDR3 region: CASSVQGANGNTIYF. CDR3 DNA sequence: TGTGCCAGCAGCGTACAGGGGGCAAATGGAAACACCATATATTTT. The full variable domain, its missing parts supplied by reference TRBV13 and TRBJ1-3, is AAGVIQSPRHLIKEKRETATLKCYPIPRHDTVYWYQQGPGQDPQFLISFYEKMQSDKGSIPDRFSAQQFSDYHSELNMSSLELGDSALYFCASSVQGANGNTIYFGEGSWLTVV.

This sequence joins TRBV7-8 and TRBJ2-6; D gene uncertain. This CDR3 comprises 16 residues. V was pared by 6 bases and J by 0 bases, with 12 bases between. Looked up from germline, CDR1 is SGHVS and CDR2 is FQNEAQ. The CDR3 protein is CASSFSPSSGANVLTF. The CDR3 bases are TGTGCCAGCAGTTTTTCCCCGAGCTCTGGGGCCAACGTCCTGACTTTC.

The rearrangement joins TRBV7-9 to TRBJ1-1; no clear D. V was cut by 5 bases and J by 1 base, with 8 bases left in between. Germline V gene data show CDR1 as SEHNR and CDR2 as FQNEAQ (reference sequence). This CDR3 has 13 amino acids. This CDR3 reads CASSQQRNTEAFF. DNA for the CDR3: TGTGCCAGCAGCCAACAGAGGAACACTGAAGCTTTCTTT.

This chain links TRBV18 with TRBJ2-7; TRBD2 is a possible D gene (5 bases). CDR3 length: 14 residues. Germline CDR1 KGHSH, CDR2 LQKENI. V was clipped by 4 bases and J by 4 bases, with 14 bases between them. For the CDR3, the DNA is TGTGCCAGCTCACTAAGCGGTACCGTGTACGAGCAGTACTTC. Its protein is CASSLSGTVYEQYF.

The DNA of the CDR3 is TGTGCCAGCGGGGGGGTCAGAGATCAGCCCCAGCATTTT. Protein product: CASGGVRDQPQHF. The chain recombines TRBV28 with TRBJ1-5, with D maybe TRBD1 (5 bases). The V gene lost 8 bases and the J gene lost 5 bases, with 13 bases spanning the gap. The CDR3 consists of 13 residues. CDR1 MDHEN and CDR2 SYDVKM come from the germline V gene.

The chain employs TRBV29-1 and TRBJ1-2, with no clear D. V was trimmed by 0 bases and J by 5 bases, leaving 13 bases between them. Per germline, CDR1 SQVTM and CDR2 ANQGSEA. This CDR3 comprises 14 residues. CDR3 amino acids: CSVEDGSLWYGYTF. The CDR3 bases are TGCAGCGTTGAAGACGGGAGCCTGTGGTATGGCTACACCTTC.

The chain links TRBV7-2 to TRBJ1-2; D is possibly TRBD1 (5 bases). This CDR3 region has 13 residues. Germline-derived CDR1 and CDR2 are SGHTA and FQGNSA. V was shortened by 4 bases and J by 5 bases, with 11 bases between the two germline ends. The CDR3 reads CASSSSGRYGYTF. CDR3 DNA sequence: TGTGCCAGCAGCTCCTCAGGGAGGTATGGCTACACCTTC.